The 3 T cell receptor beta chains reported below all come from one sample, sequenced in a study of T cell responses to AZD1222 COVID-19 vaccine (dated by TCRdb to the early 2020s). The library came from the immunoSEQ multiplex PCR assay. TCRdb holds this immuneACCESS table with in-frame rearrangements only. Some clones are missing; in checked studies, unresolved V genes explain under half, and the rest has no known cause. The table for this sample lists some 120,000 clones; roughly 87% of them were counted only once. Over 8% of the sample is taken by the ten largest. The sample's time point, from its label and the paper: about 28 days (+/-7) after the second vaccine dose. This material consisted of peripheral blood, taken 28 days after the second AZD1222 dose. Receptors were obtained from an adult who received the AZD1222 COVID-19 vaccine.

The chain couples TRBV6-5 to TRBJ1-3; a weak D match, TRBD1 (5 bases). The V gene's germline CDR1 is MNHEY and CDR2 SVGAGI. The length of the CDR3 is 15 residues. V gave up 5 bases and J gave up 2 bases, with 13 bases separating them. The CDR3 here is CASSLVLGAGNTIYF. CDR3 DNA sequence: TGTGCCAGCAGTCTCGTTTTGGGGGCTGGAAACACCATATATTTT.

The chain couples TRBV7-2 to TRBJ2-1; 12 bases match TRBD2. Trimming cost V 1 base and J 8 bases; bases outside gene matches: 6. The CDR3 has 16 residues. Germline V lookup: CDR1 SGHTA, CDR2 FQGNSA. The CDR3 region is CASSLGRLAGADEQFF. The CDR3 bases are TGTGCCAGCAGCTTAGGTCGACTAGCGGGAGCAGATGAGCAGTTCTTC.

The rearrangement uses TRBV6-5 and TRBJ2-5; no definite D call. The CDR3 runs to 11 residues. Germline CDR1 MNHEY, CDR2 SVGAGI. V shed 4 bases and J shed 5 bases, with 5 bases lying between them. CDR3 in amino acids: CASSSRETQYF. The CDR3 nucleotides are TGTGCCAGCAGTTCGCGGGAGACCCAGTACTTC.